The clone carrying this T cell receptor beta chain occurred many times. What it binds is unknown. The TCR beta profiling, which covered VDJ combination and CDR3 sequence, was carried out using genomic DNA as the template. TCRdb re-analysed the reads in MiXCR, keeping a single row per CDR3 protein. The repertoire includes fewer than 200,000 distinct CDR3 sequences, 55% to 80% of them detected once, and under 60% sits in the top ten. The CDR3 totals 13 residues. V lost 3 bases to trimming and J lost 2 bases, with 8 bases between them. CDR1 is SGHAT, CDR2 FQNNGV, per germline. This specimen comes from a study of CD8+CD57+ T cells in acquired aplastic anemia. Looking at the study overall: Sorting CD4+ and CD8+ cells gave DNA averaging approximately 3 ug. Among healthy donors, CD4+ cells averaged approximately 11 million reads.

Study conclusions and caveats: Statistical testing detected no significant gap in CD8+ Simpson's diversity between patients and controls. Patients and controls turned out to have roughly 30 CD8+ CDR3 sequences in common.

The V and J genes are TRBV11-2 and TRBJ2-7; no clear D. The receptor's source is a human donor in good health. Specimen: sorted CD4+, CD8+, or CD8+CD57+ T cells (not recorded which) from PBMCs. The CDR3 spells CASSFAPTYEQYF. The CDR3 nucleotides read TGTGCCAGCAGCTTCGCCCCGACCTACGAGCAGTACTTC.